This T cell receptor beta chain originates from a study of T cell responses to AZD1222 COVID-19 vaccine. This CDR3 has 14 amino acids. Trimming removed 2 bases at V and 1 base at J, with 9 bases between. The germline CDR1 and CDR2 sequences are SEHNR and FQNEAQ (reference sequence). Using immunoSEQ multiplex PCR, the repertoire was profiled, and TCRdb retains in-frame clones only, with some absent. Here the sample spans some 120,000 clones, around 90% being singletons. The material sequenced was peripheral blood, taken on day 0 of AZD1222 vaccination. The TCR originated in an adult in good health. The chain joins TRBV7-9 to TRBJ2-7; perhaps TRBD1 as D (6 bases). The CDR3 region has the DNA TGTGCCAGCAGCTTACTGGACAGTTCCTACGAGCAGTACTTC. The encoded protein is CASSLLDSSYEQYF.